This TCR beta chain was sequenced in a study of blood T cell repertoires in COVID-19. J was trimmed by 5 bases and V by 5 bases; bases with no gene match: 8. The CDR3 is 15 amino acids. Germline assignment: CDR1 SGHNT and CDR2 YYREEE (reference sequence). Someone with COVID-19 had been met by exposed participants within 2 weeks before study entry. Per the study methods: Estimation of nucleated cell counts was performed using reference gene primer amplification. Assay: immunoSEQ multiplex PCR; the TCRdb copy retains only in-frame clones and omits some. That table is the source of V, J and clone size, and D and trimming were worked out from the DNA. Of some 320,000 clones listed, about 85% are singletons.

This clonotype was sampled from a woman aged 25 to 39 who had been exposed to COVID-19. Source material: PBMCs or T cells enriched from blood (not recorded which). The chain links TRBV5-4 to TRBJ2-1, with 9 bases lining up with TRBD1. Here the CDR3 reads CASSTPGTGNNEQFF. CDR3 DNA sequence: TGTGCCAGCAGTACTCCCGGGACAGGGAACAATGAGCAGTTCTTC.